This record covers a single T cell receptor beta chain. Researchers drew on about 100 million PBMCs for genomic DNA from unsorted samples. CDR1 is MDHEN, CDR2 SYDVKM, per germline. The CDR3 is 16 amino acids. V gave up 3 bases and J gave up 2 bases; unmatched junction bases: 8. Genomic DNA per cell subset filled all wells of several immunoSEQ plates. DNA input for the unsorted PBMC replicate PCRs was around 300 ng, tens of thousands of T cell genomes. This table comes from immunoSEQ multiplex PCR, and its TCRdb copy is limited to in-frame clones, with some not included. The sample consists of about 490,000 clones, around 80% of them appearing once. This sample stems from a study of shared clonotypes between healthy human individuals. Overall study: The donor group consisted of a couple of women and a few men, aged 18 to 49.

The chain recombines TRBV28 with TRBJ2-3, with 7 bases identical to TRBD2. Material for sequencing was PBMCs. This TCR derives from a woman aged 40 to 55 in good health. Some clones in this sample may be carry-over from other donors' samples. The CDR3 loop is CASSLGTSAATDTQYF. Here the CDR3 DNA reads TGTGCCAGCAGTTTGGGCACTAGCGCAGCCACAGATACGCAGTATTTT.